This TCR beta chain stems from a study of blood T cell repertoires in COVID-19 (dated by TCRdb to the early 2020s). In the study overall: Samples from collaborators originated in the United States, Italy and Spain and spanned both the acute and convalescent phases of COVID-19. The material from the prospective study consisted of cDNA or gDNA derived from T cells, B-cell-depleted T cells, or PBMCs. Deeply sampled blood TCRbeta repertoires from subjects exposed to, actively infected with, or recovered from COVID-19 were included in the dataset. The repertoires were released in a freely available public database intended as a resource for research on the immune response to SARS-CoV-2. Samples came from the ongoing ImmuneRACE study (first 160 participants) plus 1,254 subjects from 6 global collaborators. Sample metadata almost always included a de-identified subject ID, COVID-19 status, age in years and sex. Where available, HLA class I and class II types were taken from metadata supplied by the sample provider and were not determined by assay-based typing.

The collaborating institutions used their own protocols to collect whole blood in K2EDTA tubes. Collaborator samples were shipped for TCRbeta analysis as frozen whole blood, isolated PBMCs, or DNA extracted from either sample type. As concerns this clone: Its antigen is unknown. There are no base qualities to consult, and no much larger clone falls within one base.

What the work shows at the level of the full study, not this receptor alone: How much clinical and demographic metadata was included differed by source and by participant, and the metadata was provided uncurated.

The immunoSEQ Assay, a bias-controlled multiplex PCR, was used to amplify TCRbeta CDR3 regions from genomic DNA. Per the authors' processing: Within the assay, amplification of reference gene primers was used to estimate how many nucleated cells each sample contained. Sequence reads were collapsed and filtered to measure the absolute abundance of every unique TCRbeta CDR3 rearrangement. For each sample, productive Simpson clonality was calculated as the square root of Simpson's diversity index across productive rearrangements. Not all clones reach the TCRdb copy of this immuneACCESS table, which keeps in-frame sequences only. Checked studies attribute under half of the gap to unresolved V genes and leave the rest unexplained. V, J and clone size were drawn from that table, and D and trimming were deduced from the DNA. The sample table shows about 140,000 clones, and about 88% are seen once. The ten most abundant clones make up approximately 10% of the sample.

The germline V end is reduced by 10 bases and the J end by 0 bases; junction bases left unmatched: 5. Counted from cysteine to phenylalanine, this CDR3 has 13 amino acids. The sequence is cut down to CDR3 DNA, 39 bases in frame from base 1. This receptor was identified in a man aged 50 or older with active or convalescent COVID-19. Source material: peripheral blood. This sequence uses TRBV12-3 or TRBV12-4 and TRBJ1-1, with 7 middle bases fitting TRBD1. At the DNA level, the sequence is TGTGCCATCGCGACAGGGCTGAACACTGAAGCTTTCTTT. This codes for CAIATGLNTEAFF.